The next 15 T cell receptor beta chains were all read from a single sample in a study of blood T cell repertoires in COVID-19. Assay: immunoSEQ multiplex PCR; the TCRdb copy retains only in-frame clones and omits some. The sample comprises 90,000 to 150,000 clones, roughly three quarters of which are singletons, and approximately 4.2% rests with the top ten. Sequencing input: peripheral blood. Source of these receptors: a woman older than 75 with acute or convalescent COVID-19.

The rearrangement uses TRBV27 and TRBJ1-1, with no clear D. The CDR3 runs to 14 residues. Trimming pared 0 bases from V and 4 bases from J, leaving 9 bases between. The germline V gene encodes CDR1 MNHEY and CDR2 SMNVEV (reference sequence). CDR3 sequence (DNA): TGTGCCAGCAGTTTATCCAAAGCGGGCACTGAAGCTTTCTTT. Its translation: CASSLSKAGTEAFF.

Here the CDR3 reads CASSIRRTGGTTNEKLFF. In nucleotides, the CDR3 is TGTGCCAGTAGTATCCGAAGGACAGGGGGGACAACTAATGAAAAACTGTTTTTT. V and J are TRBV19 and TRBJ1-4, with TRBD1 matching 10 bases. CDR3 size: 18 residues. The ends lost 3 bases at V and 0 bases at J; junction bases unmatched: 7. Germline V CDR1 and CDR2: LNHDA, SQIVND (reference sequence).

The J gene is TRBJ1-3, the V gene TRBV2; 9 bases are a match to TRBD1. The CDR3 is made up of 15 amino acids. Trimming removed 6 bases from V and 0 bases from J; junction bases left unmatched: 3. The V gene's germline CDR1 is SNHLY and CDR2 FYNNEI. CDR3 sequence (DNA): TGTGCCAGCAGAGGGACAGGGATCTCTGGAAACACCATATATTTT. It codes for CASRGTGISGNTIYF.

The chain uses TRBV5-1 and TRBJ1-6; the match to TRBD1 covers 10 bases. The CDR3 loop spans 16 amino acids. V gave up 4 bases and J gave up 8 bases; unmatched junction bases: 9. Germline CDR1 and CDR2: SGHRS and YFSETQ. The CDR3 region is CASSSRTGGSYSPLHF. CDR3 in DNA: TGCGCCAGCAGCAGCCGGACAGGGGGAAGTTATTCACCCCTCCACTTT.

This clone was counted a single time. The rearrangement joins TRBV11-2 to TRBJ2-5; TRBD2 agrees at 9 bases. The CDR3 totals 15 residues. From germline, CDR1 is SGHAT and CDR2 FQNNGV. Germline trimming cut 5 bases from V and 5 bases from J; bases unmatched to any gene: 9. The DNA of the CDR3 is TGTGCCAGCAGCCCCCAATTGACTAGCGGCGAGACCCAGTACTTC. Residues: CASSPQLTSGETQYF.

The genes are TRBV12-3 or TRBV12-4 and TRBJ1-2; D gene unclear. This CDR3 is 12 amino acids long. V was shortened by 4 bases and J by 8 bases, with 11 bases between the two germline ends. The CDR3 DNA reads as TGTGCCAGCAGTTACCCCCCGGGAGGCTACACCTTC. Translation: CASSYPPGGYTF.

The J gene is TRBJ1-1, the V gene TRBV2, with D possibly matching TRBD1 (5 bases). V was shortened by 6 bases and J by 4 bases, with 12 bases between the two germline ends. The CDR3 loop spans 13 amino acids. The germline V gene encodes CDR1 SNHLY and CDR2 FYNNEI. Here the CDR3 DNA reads TGTGCCAGCAGGAACGGGAGGGGCACTGAAGCTTTCTTT. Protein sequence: CASRNGRGTEAFF. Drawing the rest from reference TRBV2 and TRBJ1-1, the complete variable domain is EPEVTQTPSHQVTQMGQEVILRCVPISNHLYFYWYRQILGQKVEFLVSFYNNEISEKSEIFDDQFSVERPDGSNFTLKIRSTKLEDSAMYFCASRNGRGTEAFFGQGTRLTVV.

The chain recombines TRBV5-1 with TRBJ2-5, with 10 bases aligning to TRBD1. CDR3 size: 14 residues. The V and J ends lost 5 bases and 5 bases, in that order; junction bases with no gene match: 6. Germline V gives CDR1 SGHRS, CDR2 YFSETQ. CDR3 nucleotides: TGCGCCAGCAGTCAGGGACAGGGGTATGAGACCCAGTACTTC. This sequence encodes CASSQGQGYETQYF.

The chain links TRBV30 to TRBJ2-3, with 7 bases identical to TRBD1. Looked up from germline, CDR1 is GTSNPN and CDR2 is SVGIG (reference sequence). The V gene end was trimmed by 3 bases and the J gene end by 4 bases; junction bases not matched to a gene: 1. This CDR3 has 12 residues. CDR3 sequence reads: CAWSGTADTQYF. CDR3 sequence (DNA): TGTGCCTGGAGCGGGACAGCAGATACGCAGTATTTT.

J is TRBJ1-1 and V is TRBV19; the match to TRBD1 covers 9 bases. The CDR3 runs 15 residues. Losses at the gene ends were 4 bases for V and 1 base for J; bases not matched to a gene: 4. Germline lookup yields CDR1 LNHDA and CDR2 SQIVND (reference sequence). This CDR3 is CASSTTGGKNTEAFF. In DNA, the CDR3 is TGTGCCAGTAGTACCACAGGGGGCAAGAACACTGAAGCTTTCTTT.

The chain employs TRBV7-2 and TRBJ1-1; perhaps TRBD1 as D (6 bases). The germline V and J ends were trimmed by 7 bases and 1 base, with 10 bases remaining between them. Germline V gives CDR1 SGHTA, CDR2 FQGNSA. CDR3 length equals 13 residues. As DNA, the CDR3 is TGTGCCAGCAAGCGGGGGCGGAACACTGAAGCTTTCTTT. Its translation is CASKRGRNTEAFF.

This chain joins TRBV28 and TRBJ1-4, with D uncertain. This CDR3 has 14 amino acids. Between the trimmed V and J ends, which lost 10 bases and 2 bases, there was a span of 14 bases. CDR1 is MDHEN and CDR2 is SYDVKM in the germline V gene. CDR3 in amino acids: CATSLEVTNEKLFF. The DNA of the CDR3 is TGTGCCACCTCGCTAGAAGTTACTAATGAAAAACTGTTTTTT.

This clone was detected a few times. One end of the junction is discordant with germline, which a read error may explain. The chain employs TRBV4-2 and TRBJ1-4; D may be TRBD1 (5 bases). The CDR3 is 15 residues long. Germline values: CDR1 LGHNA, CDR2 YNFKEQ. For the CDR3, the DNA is TGTGCCAGCAGCGAAGAAGTGGGAGGGACGGAAAAACTGTTTTTT. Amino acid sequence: CASSEEVGGTEKLFF.

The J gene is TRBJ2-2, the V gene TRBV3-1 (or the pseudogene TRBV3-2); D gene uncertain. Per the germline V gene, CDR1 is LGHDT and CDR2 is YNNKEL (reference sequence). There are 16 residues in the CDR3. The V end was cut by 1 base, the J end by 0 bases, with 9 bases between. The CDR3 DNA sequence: TGTGCCAGCAGCCAAGGACTGGCCACGAACACCGGGGAGCTGTTTTTT. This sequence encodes CASSQGLATNTGELFF.

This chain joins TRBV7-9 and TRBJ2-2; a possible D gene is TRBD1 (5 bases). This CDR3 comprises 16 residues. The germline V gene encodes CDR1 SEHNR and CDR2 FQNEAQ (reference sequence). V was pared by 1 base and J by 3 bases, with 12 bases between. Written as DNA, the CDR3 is TGTGCCAGCAGCTTAGAGGGGCAATTTGACACCGGGGAGCTGTTTTTT. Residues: CASSLEGQFDTGELFF. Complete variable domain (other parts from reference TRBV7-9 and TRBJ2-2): DTGVSQNPRHKITKRGQNVTFRCDPISEHNRLYWYRQTLGQGPEFLTYFQNEAQLEKSRLLSDRFSAERPKGSFSTLEIQRTEQGDSAMYLCASSLEGQFDTGELFFGEGSRLTVL.